These T cell receptor beta chains were read from a single sample in a study of T cells in Graves' hyperthyroidism and ophthalmopathy. TCRdb reprocessed the multiplex PCR reads via MiXCR and lists one record per CDR3 protein. The sample lists approximately 200,000 distinct CDR3 sequences, about 16% occurring once. Source material: blood. The origin of the receptors is a man between 35 and 55 years old with Graves' hyperthyroidism. Each CDR3 is given with its conserved first and last residue. Fields, in order: J gene, D gene, clone size, V gene, CDR3 protein, CDR3 DNA. A D gene is named only where the DNA matches it firmly. Clone sizes are given selectively: once, few, many, or a class where the clone is expanded.

TRBJ1-1,TRBD1,many,TRBV11-2,CASRTGQGVRNTEAFF,TGTGCCAGCAGAACCGGACAGGGGGTTAGAAACACTGAAGCTTTCTTT
TRBJ2-5,-,many,TRBV6-2/TRBV6-3,CASSFSTRDSSLYQETQYF,TGTGCCAGCAGTTTCTCGACTAGGGACTCTTCCTTGTACCAAGAGACCCAGTACTTC
TRBJ2-5,-,few,TRBV24-1,CATSAPSGVETQYF,TGTGCCACCAGTGCCCCTTCGGGGGTAGAGACCCAGTACTTC
TRBJ2-1,TRBD2,-,TRBV2,CASRTGTRVDYIDEQFF,TGTGCCAGCAGGACCGGGACTAGGGTGGATTACATCGATGAGCAGTTCTTC
TRBJ1-1,-,-,TRBV5-1,CASSLGGAQGFTEAFF,TGCGCCAGCAGCTTGGGTGGGGCGCAGGGGTTTACTGAAGCTTTCTTT
TRBJ1-2,-,-,TRBV27,CASSSGVDGYTF,TGTGCCAGCAGTTCCGGGGTCGATGGCTACACCTTC
TRBJ2-5,TRBD1,many,TRBV30,CAWSPVGTGQETQYF,TGTGCCTGGAGCCCAGTCGGGACAGGGCAAGAGACCCAGTACTTC
TRBJ1-1,-,-,TRBV20-1,CSARAGDAEAFF,TGCAGTGCTAGAGCCGGGGACGCTGAAGCTTTCTTT
TRBJ1-6,TRBD1,few,TRBV2,CASSTRGTGNNSPLHF,TGTGCCAGCAGCACAAGGGGGACAGGGAATAATTCACCCCTCCACTTT
TRBJ1-5,TRBD1,many,TRBV7-9,CASSLTGDQPQHF,TGTGCCAGCAGCCTCACAGGGGATCAGCCCCAGCATTTT
TRBJ2-3,-,few,TRBV19,CASRTLLGEGTDTQYF,TGTGCCAGTAGAACCCTCCTGGGGGAGGGCACAGATACGCAGTATTTT
TRBJ1-6,TRBD1,few,TRBV20-1,CSANTGDSSYNSPLHF,TGCAGTGCTAATACAGGGGATAGCTCCTATAATTCACCCCTCCACTTT
TRBJ1-6,TRBD1,many,TRBV6-6,CASSYSGRGPDNSPLHF,TGTGCCAGCAGTTACTCGGGCAGGGGGCCGGATAATTCACCCCTCCACTTT
TRBJ2-2,-,many,TRBV5-6,CASSLWPGELFF,TGTGCCAGCAGCTTGTGGCCCGGGGAGCTGTTTTTT
TRBJ1-5,TRBD1,many,TRBV20-1,CSACRTGPNQPQHF,TGCAGTGCTTGCCGGACAGGGCCAAATCAGCCCCAGCATTTT
TRBJ1-5,-,many,TRBV12-3/TRBV12-4,CASQGFTNQPQHF,TGTGCCAGTCAGGGGTTCACCAATCAGCCCCAGCATTTT
TRBJ2-1,-,many,TRBV18,CASSPGVIYNEQFF,TGTGCCAGCTCACCCGGGGTAATCTACAATGAGCAGTTCTTC
TRBJ2-3,-,many,TRBV3-1,CASSQGEANTQYF,TGTGCCAGCAGCCAAGGGGAAGCGAATACGCAGTATTTT
TRBJ2-5,TRBD1,-,TRBV5-6,CASSVTGTGKQETQYF,TGTGCCAGCAGCGTAACCGGGACAGGGAAACAAGAGACCCAGTACTTC
TRBJ1-1,-,few,TRBV7-9,CASSRLTGTEAFF,TGTGCCAGCAGCCGTCTCACAGGGACTGAAGCTTTCTTT
TRBJ1-5,-,many,TRBV7-8,CASSPWGGSGNQPQHF,TGTGCCAGCAGCCCATGGGGGGGTTCGGGCAATCAGCCCCAGCATTTT
TRBJ2-1,-,many,TRBV28,CASSLWGPPGNEQFF,TGTGCCAGCAGTTTATGGGGGCCCCCTGGGAATGAGCAGTTCTTC
TRBJ2-7,-,many,TRBV3-1,CASSHSGSGYEQYF,TGTGCCAGCAGCCATAGTGGTTCAGGGTACGAGCAGTACTTC
TRBJ2-3,-,many,TRBV7-3,CASRPPGTDTQYF,TGTGCCAGCAGGCCGCCAGGGACCGATACGCAGTATTTT
TRBJ2-7,-,many,TRBV20-1,CSAGTLREQYF,TGCAGTGCTGGGACTCTAAGGGAGCAGTACTTC
TRBJ1-2,TRBD1,-,TRBV10-3,CAISARTGGYGYGYTF,TGTGCCATCAGTGCTAGAACAGGGGGCTATGGCTATGGCTACACCTTC
TRBJ2-4,-,many,TRBV20-1,CSVGVVGLTKNIQYF,TGCAGTGTGGGGGTGGTGGGGTTGACCAAAAACATTCAGTACTTC
TRBJ1-1,-,-,TRBV27,CASSSPTGLREAFF,TGTGCCAGCAGTTCACCAACAGGGCTCCGTGAAGCTTTCTTT
TRBJ1-1,-,few,TRBV20-1,CSARDSGGPTEAFF,TGCAGTGCTAGAGATTCGGGGGGGCCTACTGAAGCTTTCTTT
TRBJ1-5,TRBD1,many,TRBV2,CASSGWQGAQPQHF,TGTGCCAGCAGTGGGTGGCAGGGGGCTCAGCCCCAGCATTTT
TRBJ2-5,-,few,TRBV9,CASSDEARAYF,TGTGCCAGCAGTGATGAAGCTCGGGCGTACTTC
TRBJ1-2,-,many,TRBV20-1,CSARPQDAIGYTF,TGCAGTGCTAGACCCCAGGATGCGATAGGCTACACCTTC
TRBJ2-7,TRBD2,-,TRBV10-3,CAITGGSGGNDEQYF,TGTGCCATCACCGGGGGTAGCGGGGGTAACGACGAGCAGTACTTC
TRBJ2-3,-,-,TRBV15,CATRQGRGGDTQYF,TGTGCCACCAGACAGGGGCGGGGCGGAGATACGCAGTATTTT
TRBJ2-7,-,-,TRBV6-1,CASSRTQGYEQYF,TGTGCCAGCAGCCGTACTCAGGGTTACGAGCAGTACTTC
TRBJ2-7,TRBD1,many,TRBV2,CASRDAGQEGYEQYF,TGTGCCAGCAGGGACGCGGGACAGGAGGGCTACGAGCAGTACTTC
TRBJ2-2,TRBD2,many,TRBV20-1,CSAPTSGGVDTGELFF,TGCAGTGCCCCGACTAGCGGGGGGGTGGACACCGGGGAGCTGTTTTTT
TRBJ2-7,-,many,TRBV28,CASSPTPKTYEQYF,TGTGCCAGCAGCCCCACCCCGAAGACCTACGAGCAGTACTTC
TRBJ2-2,TRBD2,-,TRBV4-2,CASSPTSGNTGELFF,TGTGCCAGCAGCCCGACTAGCGGGAACACCGGGGAGCTGTTTTTT
TRBJ1-1,-,many,TRBV7-2,CASSLEGRGLSEAFF,TGTGCCAGCAGCTTGGAGGGAAGGGGGTTGTCTGAAGCTTTCTTT
TRBJ2-7,-,many,TRBV5-1,CASSLDQGHEQYF,TGCGCCAGCAGCTTGGATCAGGGCCACGAGCAGTACTTC
TRBJ2-3,TRBD2,many,TRBV6-2/TRBV6-3,CASSPPSSGGLTDTQYF,TGTGCCAGCAGCCCCCCGAGTAGCGGGGGGCTCACAGATACGCAGTATTTT